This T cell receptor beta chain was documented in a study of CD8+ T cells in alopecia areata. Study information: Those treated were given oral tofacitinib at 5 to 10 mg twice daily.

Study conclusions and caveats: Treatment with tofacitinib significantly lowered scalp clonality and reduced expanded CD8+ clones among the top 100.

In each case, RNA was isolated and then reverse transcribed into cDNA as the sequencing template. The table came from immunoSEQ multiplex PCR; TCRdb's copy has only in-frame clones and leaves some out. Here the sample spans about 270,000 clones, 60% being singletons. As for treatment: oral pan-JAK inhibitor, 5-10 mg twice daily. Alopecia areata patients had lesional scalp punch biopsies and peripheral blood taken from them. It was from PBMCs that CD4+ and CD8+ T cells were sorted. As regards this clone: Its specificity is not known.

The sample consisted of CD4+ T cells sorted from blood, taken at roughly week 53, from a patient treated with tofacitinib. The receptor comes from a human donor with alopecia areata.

CDR3: CASSLQGNEQYF. The CDR3 nucleotides are TGTGCCAGCAGCTTACAGGGCAACGAGCAGTACTTC. The rearrangement joins TRBV7-2 to TRBJ2-7; D perhaps matches TRBD1 (5 bases). The germline V and J ends were trimmed by 2 bases and 5 bases, with 7 bases remaining between them. Germline CDR1 is SGHTA and CDR2 is FQGNSA. CDR3 size: 12 residues. Drawing the rest from reference TRBV7-2 and TRBJ2-7, the complete variable domain is GAGVSQSPSNKVTEKGKDVELRCDPISGHTALYWYRQSLGQGLEFLIYFQGNSAPDKSGLPSDRFSAERTGGSVSTLTIQRTQQEDSAVYLCASSLQGNEQYFGPGTRLTVT.